One sample yielded the 17 T cell receptor beta chains listed below, sequenced in a study of T cell repertoires in cytomegalovirus infection. TCRdb called the reads again in MiXCR, with one record for every CDR3 protein. The sample carries 250,000 or so distinct CDR3 sequences, approximately 15% recorded once. The sequenced material came from CD8+ T cells from PBMCs. The receptors here all came from a human donor in good health (CMV status not recorded). Some clones in this sample may be carry-over from other donors' samples.

This clonotype was seen a few times. The V call is TRBV20-1, the J call TRBJ2-1; D not certain. CDR1 and CDR2 from the germline V gene are DFQATT and SNEGSKA (reference sequence). The germline V and J ends were trimmed by 3 bases and 8 bases, with 8 bases remaining between them. The CDR3 runs to 11 residues. This chain's CDR3 is CSASPGYEQFF. In DNA form, the CDR3 reads TGCAGTGCTAGTCCCGGTTATGAGCAGTTCTTC.

This clonotype was seen a handful of times. The rearrangement links TRBV20-1 to TRBJ2-5; TRBD1 is a possible D gene (5 bases). The germline CDR1 and CDR2 sequences are DFQATT and SNEGSKA (reference sequence). The CDR3 has 14 residues. V was shortened by 4 bases and J by 3 bases, with 15 bases between the two germline ends. The CDR3 nucleotides are TGCAGTGCTACCCCGGGCCCAGGGAAAGAGACCCAGTACTTC. Amino acids: CSATPGPGKETQYF.

The sample holds many counts of this clonotype. V and J are TRBV6-1 and TRBJ2-2; D remains ambiguous. Germline loops: CDR1 MNHNS, CDR2 SASEGT. Trimming cost V 0 bases and J 7 bases, with 6 bases left between them. CDR3 size: 13 residues. CDR3 sequence reads: CASSEARGGELFF. The CDR3 region has the DNA TGTGCCAGCAGTGAAGCGCGTGGCGGGGAGCTGTTTTTT.

The chain employs TRBV13 and TRBJ2-5; tentatively, D is TRBD1 or TRBD2 (5 bases each). V was clipped by 5 bases and J by 2 bases, with 12 bases between them. Germline V CDR1 and CDR2: PRHDT, FYEKMQ (reference sequence). The CDR3 has 14 residues. The CDR3 nucleotides read TGTGCCAGCAGCGATTGGGACCTGCAAGAGACCCAGTACTTC. This sequence encodes CASSDWDLQETQYF. Full variable domain (remainder filled in from reference TRBV13 and TRBJ2-5): AAGVIQSPRHLIKEKRETATLKCYPIPRHDTVYWYQQGPGQDPQFLISFYEKMQSDKGSIPDRFSAQQFSDYHSELNMSSLELGDSALYFCASSDWDLQETQYFGPGTRLLVL.

This clonotype was observed at least ten times. The CDR3 DNA is TGTGCCAGCAGCTTGGGACTAAATCGCGAGACCCAGTACTTC. It codes for CASSLGLNRETQYF. V usage is TRBV5-8 and J usage is TRBJ2-5, with D possibly matching TRBD2 (5 bases). Per the germline V gene, CDR1 is SGHTS and CDR2 is YDEGEE. Trimming shortened V by 0 bases and J by 5 bases, and 11 bases separated the two germline ends. This CDR3 comprises 14 residues.

This clonotype occurred many times. The chain uses TRBV6-1 and TRBJ1-1; the D is unclear. Germline loops: CDR1 MNHNS, CDR2 SASEGT. Trimming cost V 1 base and J 1 base, with 10 bases left between them. The CDR3 is made up of 15 amino acids. CDR3 in DNA: TGTGCCAGCAGTGAAGGATTTTGGGGGAACACTGAAGCTTTCTTT. Amino acids: CASSEGFWGNTEAFF.

The table lists this clonotype with a few counts. V gene TRBV13 combines with J gene TRBJ1-1, with D hard to call. CDR3 size: 14 residues. V lost 1 base, J lost 1 base, and 7 bases lay in between. The germline V gene has CDR1 PRHDT and CDR2 FYEKMQ (reference sequence). CDR3 sequence (DNA): TGTGCCAGCAGCTTAGTGCGGAAGAACACTGAAGCTTTCTTT. As protein: CASSLVRKNTEAFF.

This clonotype was seen only a few times. The chain uses TRBV9 and TRBJ1-4, with D maybe TRBD1 (6 bases). The CDR3 is 16 residues long. Germline V lookup: CDR1 SGDLS, CDR2 YYNGEE. The ends were cut back, 0 bases at V and 4 bases at J, with 13 bases in the middle. The CDR3 protein is CASSVGHRVGNEKLFF. DNA of the CDR3: TGTGCCAGCAGCGTAGGCCACAGGGTCGGTAATGAAAAACTGTTTTTT.

The J gene is TRBJ2-2, the V gene TRBV2; the D gene is possibly TRBD1 (5 bases). The CDR3 covers 15 residues. The germline V gene has CDR1 SNHLY and CDR2 FYNNEI. Trimming removed 3 bases at V and 7 bases at J, with 15 bases between. The DNA for the CDR3 is TGTGCCAGCAGTGATTTCGGGCAGGGTAACGGGGAGCTGTTTTTT. Protein: CASSDFGQGNGELFF.

The chain combines TRBV11-2 with TRBJ2-7; D unresolved. The CDR3 consists of 15 residues. Between the trimmed V and J ends, which lost 0 bases and 2 bases, there was a span of 11 bases. Germline CDR1 and CDR2: SGHAT and FQNNGV. CDR3 DNA sequence: TGTGCCAGCAGCTTAGACCCGGCTAGACCCTACGAGCAGTACTTC. Translating gives CASSLDPARPYEQYF.

This chain links TRBV7-2 with TRBJ1-5, with 8 bases matching TRBD1. Per germline, CDR1 SGHTA and CDR2 FQGNSA. The V segment lost 5 bases and the J segment 5 bases; nucleotides outside the gene matches: 11. CDR3 length equals 16 residues. DNA of the CDR3: TGTGCCAGCAGCACCCGGACAGGGCGCCGGCATCAGCCCCAGCATTTT. It translates to CASSTRTGRRHQPQHF.

This clonotype was seen a handful of times. The chain combines TRBV28 with TRBJ2-3; TRBD2 agrees at 9 bases. The CDR3 has 15 amino acids. Looked up from germline, CDR1 is MDHEN and CDR2 is SYDVKM. Trimming removed 7 bases from V and 3 bases from J; junction bases left unmatched: 8. CDR3 amino acids: CASTLERGETDTQYF. CDR3 nucleotides: TGTGCCAGCACCCTGGAGCGGGGGGAGACAGATACGCAGTATTTT.

This clonotype was seen at least ten times. The V and J genes are TRBV7-6 and TRBJ2-7; 7 bases fit TRBD1. This CDR3 has 14 residues. V was clipped by 1 base and J by 7 bases; unmatched bases: 7. Germline CDR1 SGHVS, CDR2 FNYEAQ. The CDR3 loop reads CASSLGQGPEEQYF. CDR3 DNA: TGTGCCAGCAGCTTAGGACAGGGCCCGGAAGAGCAGTACTTC. The whole variable domain, filled in from reference TRBV7-6 and TRBJ2-7, reads GAGVSQSPRYKVTKRGQDVALRCDPISGHVSLYWYRQALGQGPEFLTYFNYEAQQDKSGLPNDRFSAERPEGSISTLTIQRTEQRDSAMYRCASSLGQGPEEQYFGPGTRLTVT.

This clonotype was recorded a few times. The chain couples TRBV19 to TRBJ1-5; 7 bases line up with TRBD1. Trimming at V came to 8 bases and at J to 4 bases, leaving 14 bases not matched to a gene. The CDR3 has 16 residues. The germline gives CDR1 LNHDA, CDR2 SQIVND (reference sequence). DNA of the CDR3: TGTGCCAGTCAAAAGCTTCAGGGGGACCTTAATCAGCCCCAGCATTTT. It encodes CASQKLQGDLNQPQHF.

This clonotype was seen only a few times. The rearrangement uses TRBV12-3 or TRBV12-4 and TRBJ2-1; D not certain. V lost 3 bases, J lost 6 bases, and 9 bases lay in between. The CDR3 is 13 amino acids. The CDR3 loop reads CASSFDPSNEQFF. The CDR3 DNA reads as TGTGCCAGCAGTTTTGACCCCTCCAATGAGCAGTTCTTC.

The J gene is TRBJ2-5, the V gene TRBV5-6; D uncertain. Germline CDR1 SGHDT, CDR2 YYEEEE. Trimming took off 3 bases at V and 2 bases at J, with 5 bases between the two ends. The CDR3 is 12 residues long. CDR3 region: CASSWSQETQYF. The CDR3 coding sequence is TGTGCCAGCAGCTGGTCTCAAGAGACCCAGTACTTC. The full variable domain, completed using reference TRBV5-6 and TRBJ2-5, is DAGVTQSPTHLIKTRGQQVTLRCSPKSGHDTVSWYQQALGQGPQFIFQYYEEEERQRGNFPDRFSGHQFPNYSSELNVNALLLGDSALYLCASSWSQETQYFGPGTRLLVL.

This clonotype occurred many times. The chain employs TRBV20-1 and TRBJ2-4, with D possibly matching TRBD1 (7 bases). The germline gives CDR1 DFQATT, CDR2 SNEGSKA (reference sequence). The CDR3 is 17 amino acids. V gave up 3 bases and J gave up 1 base, with 19 bases separating them. The CDR3 loop reads CSASFRGASSAKNIQYF. The CDR3 DNA reads as TGCAGTGCTAGCTTCAGGGGGGCCTCTTCCGCCAAAAACATTCAGTACTTC.